This T cell receptor beta chain was identified in a study of shared clonotypes between healthy human individuals. Some clones are missing from TCRdb's copy, which holds only in-frame ones; the method was immunoSEQ multiplex PCR. The sample contains about 750,000 clones, 85% to 95% of which appear only once. Positively selected for CCR7, the CD45RO-negative cells used as naive CD8 cells excluded terminally differentiated effector memory CD45RA+ cells. Material: naive CD8+ T cells sorted from blood. The sequence came from a man aged 30 to 45 in good health.

DNA of the CDR3: TGCAGCGTCATAAACTACGAGCAGTACTTC. Translation: CSVINYEQYF. The rearrangement uses TRBV29-1 and TRBJ2-7; unclear D gene. CDR3 length: 10 amino acids. V was clipped by 6 bases and J by 3 bases, with 6 bases between them. The germline gives CDR1 SQVTM, CDR2 ANQGSEA.